This paragraph covers one T cell receptor beta chain sequence. The record originates from a study of blood T cell repertoires in COVID-19. Overall study context: The United States, Italy and Spain supplied acute and convalescent COVID-19 samples. Sources were T cells, B-cell-depleted T cells, or PBMCs; the material itself was cDNA or gDNA.

Germline V gene lookup returns CDR1 MNHEY and CDR2 SVGEGT. V lost 4 bases to trimming and J lost 8 bases, with 14 bases between them. This CDR3 is 13 amino acids long. The authors' processing: Reference gene primer amplification yielded estimated nucleated cell counts. The protocol was immunoSEQ multiplex PCR, while the TCRdb copy is restricted to in-frame clones and leaves out a portion. The V and J calls and clone size were taken over from that table, and D and trimming were inferred from the DNA. The sample holds about 210,000 clones, 80% seen once. The rearrangement links TRBV6-2 or TRBV6-3 to TRBJ1-2; TRBD1 is a possible D gene (6 bases). This sequence originates from a woman between 65 and 79 years old with acute or convalescent COVID-19. Sequenced material: peripheral blood. The CDR3 is CASSLDGQYGYTF. The DNA of the CDR3 is TGTGCCAGCAGTTTAGACGGACAGTACGGCTACACCTTC.